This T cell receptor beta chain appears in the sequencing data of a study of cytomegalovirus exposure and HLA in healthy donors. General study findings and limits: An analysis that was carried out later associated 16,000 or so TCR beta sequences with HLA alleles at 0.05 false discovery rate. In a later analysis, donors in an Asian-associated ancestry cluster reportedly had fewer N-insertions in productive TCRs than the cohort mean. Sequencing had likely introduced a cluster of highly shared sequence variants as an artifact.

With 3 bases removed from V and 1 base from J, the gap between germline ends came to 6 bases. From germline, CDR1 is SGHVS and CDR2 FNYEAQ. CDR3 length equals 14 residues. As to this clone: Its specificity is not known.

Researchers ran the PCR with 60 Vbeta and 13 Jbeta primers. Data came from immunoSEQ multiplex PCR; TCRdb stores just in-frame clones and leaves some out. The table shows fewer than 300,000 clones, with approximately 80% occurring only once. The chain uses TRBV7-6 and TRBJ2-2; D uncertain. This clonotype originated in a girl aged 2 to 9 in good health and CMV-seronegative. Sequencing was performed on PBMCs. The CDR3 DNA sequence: TGTGCCAGCAGCTTTCAGATGAACACCGGGGAGCTGTTTTTT. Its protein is CASSFQMNTGELFF.